Listed below are T cell receptor beta chains from one sample, sequenced in a study of human thymus T cells. TCRdb keeps only in-frame clones here, not all; method: immunoSEQ multiplex PCR. The sample has around 120,000 clones; about 93% are singletons. Sample: thymus tissue. All receptors derive from a boy less than two years old with a congenital heart defect but otherwise immunologically healthy. The CDR3 runs from the conserved cysteine through the conserved F or W. Each record gives: clone size, J gene, D gene, V gene, CDR3 protein, CDR3 DNA. A D gene is named only where the DNA matches it firmly. A clone size is listed for some rows: how often the clone was seen (once, few, many), or a class if it is expanded.

clone_size: -
j_call: TRBJ2-5
d_call: -
v_call: TRBV9
cdr3_aa: CASSAQISETQYF
cdr3_nt: TGTGCCAGCAGCGCCCAAATCTCAGAGACCCAGTACTTC

clone_size: -
j_call: TRBJ2-3
d_call: -
v_call: TRBV14
cdr3_aa: CASSQTGTPTDTQYF
cdr3_nt: TGTGCCAGCAGCCAAACCGGGACTCCGACAGATACGCAGTATTTT

clone_size: -
j_call: TRBJ2-1
d_call: TRBD1
v_call: TRBV11-3
cdr3_aa: CASSPRDSYNEQFF
cdr3_nt: TGTGCCAGCAGCCCCCGGGACAGCTACAATGAGCAGTTCTTC

clone_size: -
j_call: TRBJ1-2
d_call: -
v_call: TRBV5-1
cdr3_aa: CASKPDRARGYTF
cdr3_nt: TGCGCCAGCAAACCGGACCGGGCGCGTGGCTACACCTTC

clone_size: -
j_call: TRBJ2-7
d_call: -
v_call: TRBV5-6
cdr3_aa: CASSLPANGQYF
cdr3_nt: TGTGCCAGCAGCTTGCCCGCAAACGGGCAGTACTTC

clone_size: -
j_call: TRBJ2-5
d_call: TRBD1
v_call: TRBV5-1
cdr3_aa: CASSPPTGKETQYF
cdr3_nt: TGCGCCAGCAGCCCACCGACAGGGAAAGAGACCCAGTACTTC

clone_size: -
j_call: TRBJ1-6
d_call: TRBD1
v_call: TRBV7-9
cdr3_aa: CASSQGTGGAPLHF
cdr3_nt: TGTGCCAGCAGCCAAGGGACAGGGGGCGCACCCCTCCACTTT

clone_size: once
j_call: TRBJ1-3
d_call: -
v_call: TRBV7-9
cdr3_aa: CASSLAGQGGKNTIYF
cdr3_nt: TGTGCCAGCAGCTTAGCCGGGCAGGGAGGAAAAAACACCATATATTTT

clone_size: -
j_call: TRBJ1-4
d_call: TRBD1
v_call: TRBV7-8
cdr3_aa: CASSSGQGAQAEKLFF
cdr3_nt: TGTGCCAGCAGCTCAGGACAGGGGGCGCAGGCTGAAAAACTGTTTTTT

clone_size: -
j_call: TRBJ2-1
d_call: TRBD2
v_call: TRBV4-3
cdr3_aa: CAPSTSDGPHNEQFF
cdr3_nt: TGCGCCCCTTCTACTAGCGACGGGCCCCACAATGAGCAGTTCTTC

clone_size: -
j_call: TRBJ2-7
d_call: -
v_call: TRBV28
cdr3_aa: CASSLTGGEWQYF
cdr3_nt: TGTGCCAGCAGTTTAACAGGTGGGGAGTGGCAGTACTTC

clone_size: -
j_call: TRBJ1-2
d_call: -
v_call: TRBV10-3
cdr3_aa: CAISVGTNYGYTF
cdr3_nt: TGTGCCATCAGTGTGGGGACTAACTATGGCTACACCTTC

clone_size: -
j_call: TRBJ1-1
d_call: -
v_call: TRBV6-5
cdr3_aa: CASVKNTEAFF
cdr3_nt: TGTGCCAGCGTCAAGAACACTGAAGCTTTCTTT

clone_size: -
j_call: TRBJ1-2
d_call: TRBD1
v_call: TRBV5-6
cdr3_aa: CASSSGQEGLGGTF
cdr3_nt: TGTGCCAGCAGCTCAGGACAGGAAGGTCTCGGCGGGACCTTC

clone_size: -
j_call: TRBJ2-1
d_call: -
v_call: TRBV11-3
cdr3_aa: CASREAGSDLNEQFF
cdr3_nt: TGTGCCAGCAGAGAAGCCGGGTCAGACCTCAATGAGCAGTTCTTC

clone_size: -
j_call: TRBJ1-2
d_call: TRBD1
v_call: TRBV5-1
cdr3_aa: CASSSRTGNNYGYTF
cdr3_nt: TGCGCCAGCAGCTCGAGGACAGGGAATAACTATGGCTACACCTTC

clone_size: -
j_call: TRBJ1-1
d_call: -
v_call: TRBV5-6
cdr3_aa: CASSLAGSNTEAFF
cdr3_nt: TGTGCCAGCAGCTTGGCAGGGTCTAACACTGAAGCTTTCTTT

clone_size: -
j_call: TRBJ2-5
d_call: -
v_call: TRBV28
cdr3_aa: CASQWTRNQETQYF
cdr3_nt: TGTGCCAGCCAGTGGACGAGGAACCAAGAGACCCAGTACTTC

clone_size: -
j_call: TRBJ1-3
d_call: -
v_call: TRBV7-9
cdr3_aa: CASSLIGGKSRIGNTIYF
cdr3_nt: TGTGCCAGCAGCTTAATTGGTGGAAAGTCCCGCATCGGAAACACCATATATTTT

clone_size: -
j_call: TRBJ2-7
d_call: TRBD2
v_call: TRBV5-5
cdr3_aa: CASSIAGETYEQYF
cdr3_nt: TGTGCCAGCAGTATAGCGGGGGAAACCTACGAGCAGTACTTC

clone_size: -
j_call: TRBJ2-2
d_call: TRBD1
v_call: TRBV5-4
cdr3_aa: CASSLSQGENTGELFF
cdr3_nt: TGTGCCAGCAGCTTGTCACAGGGGGAAAACACCGGGGAGCTGTTTTTT

clone_size: -
j_call: TRBJ1-2
d_call: TRBD1
v_call: TRBV7-8
cdr3_aa: CASRPDRQGRANYGYTF
cdr3_nt: TGTGCCAGCAGGCCGGACCGACAGGGCCGAGCTAACTATGGCTACACCTTC

clone_size: -
j_call: TRBJ2-1
d_call: -
v_call: TRBV7-8
cdr3_aa: CASSLLSGYPPRNEQFF
cdr3_nt: TGTGCCAGCAGCTTATTGAGCGGGTACCCCCCCCGCAATGAGCAGTTCTTC

clone_size: -
j_call: TRBJ1-6
d_call: -
v_call: TRBV28
cdr3_aa: CASSFLRSKYNSPLHF
cdr3_nt: TGTGCCAGCAGTTTCCTGAGGTCTAAGTATAATTCACCCCTCCACTTT